This T cell receptor beta chain was retrieved from a study of Graves' ophthalmopathy and Graves' hyperthyroidism. Details on this clonotype: The antigen is unknown.

RNA transcripts provided the template for amplifying TCR beta CDR3 regions. Second-round multiplex PCR followed a first-round RT-PCR using HTBI primers. A single record per CDR3 protein comes from TCRdb applying MiXCR to the multiplex PCR reads. The sample comprises 20,000 to 30,000 distinct CDR3 sequences, around 50% of which are singletons, and about 7% rests with the top ten. Germline V lookup: CDR1 DFQATT, CDR2 SNEGSKA (reference sequence). The V gene end was trimmed by 0 bases and the J gene end by 11 bases; junction bases not matched to a gene: 9. This CDR3 is 15 amino acids long. Symptoms, serum thyroxine and TRAb, thyroid ultrasound, and orbital computed tomography formed the diagnostic basis. Study-wide results and limits: Ophthalmopathy progression prediction by the model yielded a sensitivity of about 68% and a specificity of nearly 75%.

This clonotype originated in an adult woman with stable Graves' hyperthyroidism. The sample taken for sequencing was peripheral blood. The V gene is TRBV20-1, the J gene TRBJ2-3; 12 positions agree with TRBD2. The CDR3: CSARERLAGDNEQYF. The DNA of the CDR3 is TGCAGTGCTAGAGAAAGACTAGCGGGAGACAATGAGCAGTATTTT.